This T cell receptor beta chain was identified during a study of CD8 T cells in ankylosing spondylitis. Study results and caveats: In reactive arthritis synovial fluid and blood, some motif variants had been reported before. Peripheral blood samples showed relatively rare disease-linked clones, and these clones were CD8+. Characteristic of ankylosing spondylitis blood, it appeared, was a TCR beta motif comprising roughly eight highly homologous variants.

This CDR3 has 15 amino acids. V was trimmed by 1 base and J by 8 bases, leaving 14 bases between them. Germline lookup yields CDR1 MGHRA and CDR2 YSYEKL. TCRdb redid the calling of the 5' RACE reads with MiXCR, one entry per CDR3 protein. The top ten hold 1.1% of the sample, which has around 300,000 distinct CDR3 sequences, around 15% seen once. This clonotype appeared a few times. Its antigen is currently unknown. This sequence originates from a male donor with ankylosing spondylitis or in good health (not recorded which). Sequencing was done on a sample of blood, either unsorted or a sorted T cell fraction (not recorded which). V is TRBV4-1 and J is TRBJ1-4; D perhaps matches TRBD1 (5 bases). CDR3 region: CASSQGPGLVEKLFF. The CDR3 nucleotides are TGCGCCAGCAGCCAAGGGCCAGGGCTCGTAGAAAAACTGTTTTTT.